This paragraph reports one T cell receptor (beta chain). The antigen remains undetermined. The CDR3 is 15 residues long. V lost 4 bases to trimming and J lost 4 bases; unmatched junction nucleotides: 7. The germline V gene has CDR1 LGHDT and CDR2 YNNKEL (reference sequence). Sequencing used immunoSEQ version 4 in survey mode. TCRdb's table, derived via immunoSEQ multiplex PCR, lists solely in-frame clones and lacks some. The table includes roughly 64,000 clones, 65% to 80% detected once. Overlapping HIV-1 Gag 15-mer peptides at approximately 1 ug per peptide per mL were used. CD40L-negative CD69-negative CD45RO-high memory CD4+ T cells were sorted as populations depleted of antigen-responding cells. The sample originates from a study of persistence of HIV-infected CD4 T cells. About the study: Donors had been on suppressive ART for a median of 8 years.

This TCR was sampled from an adult man with HIV who was CMV-seropositive. The chain combines TRBV3-1 (or the pseudogene TRBV3-2) with TRBJ1-2; TRBD1 agrees at 9 bases. Material: CD4+ T cells sorted from PBMCs after approximately 20-hour stimulation, obtained from a patient who received antiretroviral therapy. This CDR3 reads CASSLGQGNSYGYTF. Here the CDR3 DNA reads TGTGCCAGCAGCCTCGGACAGGGGAATTCCTATGGCTACACCTTC.